This T cell receptor (beta chain) was sequenced in a study of blood T cell repertoires in COVID-19. Turning to the study itself: Samples of COVID-19 (acute and convalescent) were obtained from the United States, Italy and Spain.

This clone was seen a few times. Seattle patients were enrolled during active infection and followed longitudinally. Profiling relied on immunoSEQ multiplex PCR, and the TCRdb table lists in-frame clones only, not all of them. The repertoire holds roughly 150,000 clones, 80% to 90% seen once, with roughly 2.5% in the top ten. This TCR derives from a woman of 80 years or more with COVID-19, enrolled during active disease. Sequenced material: peripheral blood.

CDR3 sequence: CASSAGGTATYGYTF. CDR3 DNA sequence: TGTGCCAGTAGTGCCGGGGGGACGGCGACTTATGGCTACACCTTC. V and J are TRBV19 and TRBJ1-2; D might be TRBD1 (5 bases). Looked up from germline, CDR1 is LNHDA and CDR2 is SQIVND (reference sequence). The CDR3 has 15 amino acids. V was pared by 5 bases and J by 5 bases, with 18 bases between. The complete variable domain, with remaining parts taken from reference TRBV19 and TRBJ1-2, reads DGGITQSPKYLFRKEGQNVTLSCEQNLNHDAMYWYRQDPGQGLRLIYYSQIVNDFQKGDIAEGYSVSREKKESFPLTVTSAQKNPTAFYLCASSAGGTATYGYTFGSGTRLTVV.